Below are 13 T cell receptor beta chains sequenced from a single sample in a study of T cells after yellow fever vaccination. TCRdb reprocessed the 5' RACE reads with MiXCR, giving one entry per CDR3 protein. This sample has about 300,000 distinct CDR3 sequences; roughly 8.7% occur once, and the top ten carry around 3.5%. This material consisted of CD4+ T cells sorted from PBMCs, taken 5 days after the yellow fever booster vaccination. The source is a man aged 18 to 29 who received the YFV17D yellow fever vaccine.

This clonotype has only a few counts. The gene calls are TRBV20-1 and TRBJ2-1, with 10 bases matching TRBD2. The V gene's germline CDR1 is DFQATT and CDR2 SNEGSKA (reference sequence). Germline trimming cut 5 bases from V and 2 bases from J; bases unmatched to any gene: 6. CDR3 length: 15 residues. The CDR3 is CSAYDSGGAYNEQFF. CDR3 coding DNA: TGCAGTGCTTACGACAGCGGGGGGGCCTACAATGAGCAGTTCTTC.

The chain couples TRBV12-3 or TRBV12-4 to TRBJ2-3; D unresolved. V shed 2 bases and J shed 8 bases, with 5 bases lying between them. CDR3 length equals 11 residues. The chain's CDR3 is CASSLSPTQYF. The CDR3 DNA reads as TGTGCCAGCAGTTTATCTCCTACGCAGTATTTT.

This clonotype was counted between two and nine times. This rearrangement joins TRBV7-8 to TRBJ1-5, with a weak D call TRBD1 (5 bases). V was pared by 1 base and J by 7 bases, with 14 bases between. Germline V gene data show CDR1 as SGHVS and CDR2 as FQNEAQ. This CDR3 is built from 15 residues. The CDR3 DNA is TGTGCCAGCAGCTTAGGGGAAGGGGCGCGGCAGCCCCAGCATTTT. Residues: CASSLGEGARQPQHF.

This clonotype turned up a few times. This chain joins TRBV20-1 and TRBJ2-3; D is possibly TRBD1 (6 bases). The V and J ends lost 3 bases and 0 bases respectively, with 7 bases between them. In germline, CDR1 is DFQATT, CDR2 SNEGSKA (reference sequence). CDR3 length: 13 residues. CDR3 sequence (DNA): TGCAGTGCTAGGGGGGCGAGCACAGATACGCAGTATTTT. This gives the protein CSARGASTDTQYF.

This clonotype came up a few times. In DNA form, the CDR3 reads TGTGCCAGCAGAACAGGGACTCAAGAAACCGGGGAGCTGTTTTTT. Its protein product is CASRTGTQETGELFF. The chain recombines TRBV7-9 with TRBJ2-2; either TRBD1 or TRBD2 may fit D (6 bases each). Trimming removed 6 bases from V and 5 bases from J, with 16 bases in between. The germline V gene encodes CDR1 SEHNR and CDR2 FQNEAQ (reference sequence). The CDR3 is made up of 15 amino acids.

J is TRBJ2-1 and V is TRBV5-1; 8 bases are a match to TRBD2. This CDR3 region has 15 residues. Germline CDR1 SGHRS, CDR2 YFSETQ. The V and J ends lost 4 bases and 4 bases, in that order; junction bases with no gene match: 7. The CDR3 is CASSRGLASYNEQFF. Here the CDR3 DNA reads TGCGCCAGCAGCAGAGGACTAGCTAGTTACAATGAGCAGTTCTTC.

This clonotype was seen more than once but under ten times. V and J are TRBV9 and TRBJ2-1, with 16 bases fitting TRBD2. The germline CDR1 and CDR2 sequences are SGDLS and YYNGEE. The J segment lost 4 bases and the V segment lost 2 bases, leaving 3 bases of the junction unmatched. The CDR3 covers 17 residues. The CDR3 region is CASSVGTSGGAYNEQFF. In DNA form, the CDR3 reads TGTGCCAGCAGCGTCGGGACTAGCGGGGGGGCTTACAATGAGCAGTTCTTC.

This clonotype was picked up many times. The chain is built from TRBV6-5 and TRBJ2-1; D unresolved. V lost 0 bases and J 2 bases, leaving 8 bases between the germline ends. The CDR3 totals 15 residues. Germline lookup yields CDR1 MNHEY and CDR2 SVGAGI. The CDR3 spells CASSYSSGAYNEQFF. CDR3 DNA sequence: TGTGCCAGCAGTTACTCGAGTGGGGCCTACAATGAGCAGTTCTTC.

The rearrangement uses TRBV7-3 and TRBJ1-1; no firm D call. Deletions cut 0 bases from V and 7 bases from J, with 9 bases between. Germline V lookup: CDR1 SGHTA, CDR2 FQGTGA. The CDR3 consists of 13 residues. The CDR3 bases are TGTGCCAGCAGCTTAACTGTCAGTAGTGAAGCTTTCTTT. It codes for CASSLTVSSEAFF.

The chain joins TRBV12-3 or TRBV12-4 to TRBJ2-2; 13 nucleotides agree with TRBD2. V trimming: 6 bases; J trimming: 2 bases; junction bases outside the gene matches: 3. The CDR3 has 16 residues. The CDR3 sequence: CASRQGLAGNTGELFF. The DNA for the CDR3 is TGTGCCAGCAGGCAGGGACTAGCGGGAAACACCGGGGAGCTGTTTTTT.

The chain couples TRBV9 to TRBJ2-5; 9 nucleotides agree with TRBD2. The CDR3 covers 15 residues. V lost 4 bases, J lost 7 bases, and 11 bases stayed unmatched. The V gene's germline CDR1 is SGDLS and CDR2 YYNGEE. The CDR3 loop reads CASSPPRGGEGTQYF. CDR3 DNA sequence: TGTGCCAGCAGCCCGCCCCGCGGGGGGGAGGGGACCCAGTACTTC.

The genes are TRBV6-2 or TRBV6-3 and TRBJ1-1; a weak D match, TRBD1 (5 bases). The CDR3 is 13 amino acids. V lost 5 bases and J 6 bases, leaving 13 bases between the germline ends. Germline lookup yields CDR1 MNHEY and CDR2 SVGEGT. Here the CDR3 DNA reads TGTGCCAGCAGTCTCCTCGAGGGGTCTGAAGCTTTCTTT. It codes for CASSLLEGSEAFF.

The chain joins TRBV5-1 to TRBJ2-1, with 8 bases identical to TRBD1. J gave up 0 bases and V 4 bases, and 6 bases lay outside the gene matches. The CDR3 runs to 16 residues. Looked up from germline, CDR1 is SGHRS and CDR2 is YFSETQ. The CDR3 region has the DNA TGCGCCAGCAGCCCAGGGGGCCGGAGCTCCTACAATGAGCAGTTCTTC. This encodes CASSPGGRSSYNEQFF.